This TCR beta chain was recovered during a study of T cell responses to AZD1222 COVID-19 vaccine. Pooled together were second doses at about 4 or about 12 weeks. In its sample, this clone was seen once. What it binds is unknown. The table came from immunoSEQ multiplex PCR; TCRdb's copy has only in-frame clones and leaves some out. The sample comprises roughly 120,000 clones, roughly 92% of which are singletons, and 1.5% to 2% rests with the top ten. Whole-study findings and limits: At baseline, just 5 or 6 AZD1222 recipients tested seropositive.

This CDR3 contains 11 residues. V was cut by 2 bases and J by 11 bases, with 9 bases left in between. Germline-derived CDR1 and CDR2 are MRHNA and SNTAGT. V usage is TRBV6-4 and J usage is TRBJ2-5; TRBD2 might be the D (5 bases). This TCR derives from an adult who received the AZD1222 COVID-19 vaccine. The sequences come from peripheral blood, collected 28 days after the second AZD1222 dose. The CDR3 is CASSDEGPQYF. The CDR3 DNA reads as TGTGCCAGCAGTGACGAGGGCCCGCAGTACTTC.